The 24 T cell receptor beta chains below come from one sample, sequenced in a study of T cell repertoires in cytomegalovirus infection. TCRdb recomputed calls from the reads with MiXCR, one row per CDR3 protein. The sample holds some 920,000 distinct CDR3 sequences, around 30% seen once. The antigens these receptors bind are not known. The sequencing here drew on cultured CD8+ T cells from PBMCs, taken from culture after CMV antigen stimulation. All receptors come from a human donor in good health (CMV status not recorded). Some clones in this sample may be carry-over from other donors' samples.

The chain links TRBV10-3 to TRBJ2-3, with a tentative D call TRBD2 (6 bases). Germline V gene data show CDR1 as ENHRY and CDR2 as SYGVKD. The CDR3 has 14 residues. V lost 6 bases, J lost 5 bases, and 15 bases lay in between. The CDR3 loop is CAISEGRTLDTQYF. In nucleotides, the CDR3 is TGTGCCATCAGCGAAGGGAGGACATTAGATACGCAGTATTTT.

Only a few counts were recorded for this clonotype. The chain combines TRBV6-5 with TRBJ2-1; the match to TRBD2 covers 7 bases. The CDR3 has 15 residues. J gave up 8 bases and V 0 bases, and 7 bases lay outside the gene matches. Germline V gene lookup returns CDR1 MNHEY and CDR2 SVGAGI. The CDR3 coding sequence is TGTGCCAGCAGTTACTCAGAGATTGGGGGGGATGAGCAGTTCTTC. Encoded protein: CASSYSEIGGDEQFF.

This clonotype was seen only a few times. This chain uses TRBV4-1 with TRBJ2-2, with D possibly TRBD2 on 6 matching bases. Deletions cut 4 bases from V and 7 bases from J, with 19 bases between. Germline loops: CDR1 MGHRA, CDR2 YSYEKL. There are 16 residues in the CDR3. The CDR3 loop is CASSLDLPGVDGELFF. The DNA of the CDR3 is TGCGCCAGCAGCCTCGATCTCCCGGGGGTAGACGGGGAGCTGTTTTTT.

This clonotype was detected a few times. A much bigger clone sits one base away, suggesting this may be a read error. This chain uses TRBV9 with TRBJ2-1; TRBD2 matches at 11 bases. CDR1 is SGDLS and CDR2 is YYNGEE in the germline V gene. V was clipped by 0 bases and J by 5 bases; unmatched bases: 1. The CDR3 spans 15 residues. CDR3 sequence reads: CASSVASGGNNEQFF. The CDR3 DNA follows: TGTGCCAGCAGCGTAGCTAGCGGGGGGAACAATGAGCAGTTCTTC.

This clonotype was counted ten times or more. The gene calls are TRBV7-2 and TRBJ2-3; D unclear. Deletions cut 0 bases from V and 2 bases from J, with 9 bases between. Germline loops: CDR1 SGHTA, CDR2 FQGNSA. The CDR3 sequence is 15 residues long. CDR3 DNA sequence: TGTGCCAGCAGCTTAGCGGGCCTCAACACAGATACGCAGTATTTT. Residues: CASSLAGLNTDTQYF. The full variable domain, its missing parts supplied by reference TRBV7-2 and TRBJ2-3, is GAGVSQSPSNKVTEKGKDVELRCDPISGHTALYWYRQSLGQGLEFLIYFQGNSAPDKSGLPSDRFSAERTGGSVSTLTIQRTQQEDSAVYLCASSLAGLNTDTQYFGPGTRLTVL.

This rearrangement joins TRBV12-5 to TRBJ2-3; 7 positions match TRBD2. Per germline, CDR1 LGHNT and CDR2 FRNRAP. The trim removed 4 bases at V and 4 bases at J, leaving 8 bases unmatched. The CDR3 spans 15 residues. CDR3 coding DNA: TGTGCTAGTGGTTGGGACGCGGGGGTTCCAGATACGCAGTATTTT. As protein: CASGWDAGVPDTQYF.

In the case of this clonotype: The conserved final phenylalanine or tryptophan is absent from the CDR3, which likely points to a read error. The chain links TRBV7-3 to TRBJ1-1, with D possibly matching TRBD1 (5 bases). Germline lookup yields CDR1 SGHTA and CDR2 FQGTGA. The CDR3 sequence is 14 residues long. Trimming removed 5 bases at V and 3 bases at J, with 13 bases between. This CDR3 reads CASSRLGVDTEAFL. Written as DNA, the CDR3 is TGTGCCAGCAGCCGTTTGGGGGTAGACACTGAAGCTTTCCTT.

The V call is TRBV7-3, the J call TRBJ2-6; 9 nucleotides align to TRBD1. The germline V gene has CDR1 SGHTA and CDR2 FQGTGA. The CDR3 loop spans 17 amino acids. V was pared by 3 bases and J by 0 bases, with 3 bases of the junction left unmatched. The CDR3: CASSFTGGFSGANVLTF. CDR3 coding DNA: TGTGCCAGCAGCTTCACAGGGGGCTTCTCTGGGGCCAACGTCCTGACTTTC.

In this sample, this clonotype is medium-sized. This chain links TRBV7-6 with TRBJ2-5; D is possibly TRBD1 or TRBD2 (5 bases each). Germline CDR1 reads SGHVS; CDR2 reads FNYEAQ. The CDR3 is 15 amino acids. V lost 1 base and J 1 base, leaving 10 bases between the germline ends. This chain's CDR3 is CASSLGGGIQETQYF. The CDR3 nucleotides are TGTGCCAGCAGCTTAGGTGGGGGTATCCAAGAGACCCAGTACTTC.

On this clonotype itself: The conserved phenylalanine or tryptophan normally closing the CDR3 is absent here, so this likely arose from a read error. V is TRBV6-1 and J is TRBJ1-2; D is unclear. Germline CDR1 is MNHNS and CDR2 is SASEGT. This CDR3 contains 15 residues. The V end lost 1 base, the J end lost 3 bases, and 12 bases lay between the germline ends. The CDR3 loop is CASSEDSYDHYGYTL. CDR3 nucleotide sequence: TGTGCCAGCAGTGAAGATAGCTATGACCACTATGGCTACACCCTC.

This chain connects TRBV14 to TRBJ2-1; TRBD2 matches 11 bases. V shed 5 bases, J shed 3 bases, and the junction held 6 bases outside the gene matches. Germline assignment: CDR1 SGHDN and CDR2 FVKESK. This CDR3 is built from 16 residues. The CDR3 here is CASSSTSGVGYNEQFF. Here the CDR3 DNA reads TGTGCCAGCAGCTCGACTAGCGGGGTAGGCTACAATGAGCAGTTCTTC.

V gene TRBV7-6 combines with J gene TRBJ1-5; 7 bases fit TRBD1. The trim removed 1 base at V and 0 bases at J, leaving 12 bases unmatched. From germline, CDR1 is SGHVS and CDR2 FNYEAQ. This CDR3 contains 19 residues. In nucleotides, the CDR3 is TGTGCCAGCAGCTTAGAGGGGGCCAACTCAACTTATAGCAATCAGCCCCAGCATTTT. Residues: CASSLEGANSTYSNQPQHF.

The CDR3 region has the DNA TGTGCCAGCAGTTCTTGGCAGGGGGACGAAAAACTGTTTTTT. It is translated as CASSSWQGDEKLFF. The V gene is TRBV6-5, the J gene TRBJ1-4, with 7 bases that match TRBD1. This CDR3 spans 14 amino acids. Germline CDR1 is MNHEY and CDR2 is SVGAGI. Germline trimming cut 4 bases from V and 8 bases from J; bases unmatched to any gene: 7.

This clonotype was recorded a few times. This sequence joins TRBV19 and TRBJ1-1, with a possible D match to TRBD1 (5 bases). The CDR3 runs 14 residues. V gave up 9 bases and J gave up 0 bases, with 14 bases separating them. CDR1 LNHDA and CDR2 SQIVND come from the germline V gene (reference sequence). CDR3 nucleotide sequence: TGTGCCAGCGCTCGGGGGTACATGAACACTGAAGCTTTCTTT. This translates into CASARGYMNTEAFF.

The sample holds a few counts of this clonotype. The chain carries TRBV13 and TRBJ1-5; the D gene is possibly TRBD1 (5 bases). The CDR3 runs to 15 residues. The V end was cut by 0 bases, the J end by 4 bases, with 10 bases between. Looked up from germline, CDR1 is PRHDT and CDR2 is FYEKMQ (reference sequence). CDR3 residues: CASSLGAGFNQPQHF. As DNA, the CDR3 is TGTGCCAGCAGCTTAGGCGCAGGGTTTAATCAGCCCCAGCATTTT. The whole variable domain, filled in from reference TRBV13 and TRBJ1-5, reads AAGVIQSPRHLIKEKRETATLKCYPIPRHDTVYWYQQGPGQDPQFLISFYEKMQSDKGSIPDRFSAQQFSDYHSELNMSSLELGDSALYFCASSLGAGFNQPQHFGDGTRLSIL.

The rearrangement joins TRBV7-9 to TRBJ2-3; 12 nucleotides align to TRBD2. Trimming removed 2 bases from V and 2 bases from J; junction bases left unmatched: 5. Per the germline V gene, CDR1 is SEHNR and CDR2 is FQNEAQ (reference sequence). The length of the CDR3 is 17 residues. The CDR3 DNA reads as TGTGCCAGCAGCTTACCGACTAGCGGGGGACACACAGATACGCAGTATTTT. This sequence encodes CASSLPTSGGHTDTQYF.

This clonotype came up many times. The genes are TRBV7-9 and TRBJ2-1, with 10 nucleotides matching TRBD2. The CDR3 length is 19 residues. CDR1 SEHNR and CDR2 FQNEAQ come from the germline V gene (reference sequence). V shed 4 bases, J shed 1 base, and the junction held 13 bases outside the gene matches. The CDR3 reads CASSSTLSSGGSSYNEQFF. CDR3 in DNA: TGTGCCAGCAGCTCCACCTTATCTAGCGGGGGATCGTCCTACAATGAGCAGTTCTTC.

This sequence joins TRBV27 and TRBJ1-5; no clear D gene. There are 14 residues in the CDR3. Germline V CDR1 and CDR2: MNHEY, SMNVEV (reference sequence). V dropped 2 bases and J dropped 9 bases, with 14 bases sitting between them. The CDR3 spells CASSLAGSSWPQHF. DNA for the CDR3: TGTGCCAGCAGTTTAGCGGGGTCCTCCTGGCCCCAGCATTTT.

This clonotype occurred a few times. The chain carries TRBV7-8 and TRBJ2-7, with D uncertain. Trimming left V 5 bases short and J 4 bases short, with 15 bases between. The CDR3 extends over 14 amino acids. Germline V gene lookup returns CDR1 SGHVS and CDR2 FQNEAQ. The CDR3 sequence is CASSLYPLGYEQYV. The DNA for the CDR3 is TGTGCCAGCAGCCTGTACCCACTCGGGTACGAGCAGTACGTC.

The V gene is TRBV18, the J gene TRBJ2-5; D might be TRBD1 or TRBD2, each matching 6 bases. Between the trimmed V and J ends, which lost 1 base and 2 bases, there was a span of 11 bases. Germline V gene sequence: CDR1 KGHSH, CDR2 LQKENI. CDR3 length: 15 amino acids. The CDR3: CASSPRWGAQETQYF. CDR3 nucleotide sequence: TGTGCCAGCTCACCACGTTGGGGGGCTCAAGAGACCCAGTACTTC.

This clonotype was recorded at least ten times. The chain links TRBV7-2 to TRBJ1-2; 9 bases map to TRBD1. The junction had 2 bases not matched to a gene; V was cut back by 6 bases and J by 6 bases. Germline CDR1 reads SGHTA; CDR2 reads FQGNSA. The CDR3 spans 12 residues. The CDR3 DNA sequence: TGTGCCAGCAGACAGGGGGCGGATGGCTACACCTTC. Translating gives CASRQGADGYTF.

This chain connects TRBV27 to TRBJ1-6; TRBD1 is a possible D gene (5 bases). This CDR3 is built from 13 residues. The germline V gene encodes CDR1 MNHEY and CDR2 SMNVEV (reference sequence). Trimming cost V 6 bases and J 6 bases, with 9 bases left between them. The CDR3 loop reads CASRTAPNSPLHF. CDR3 nucleotides: TGTGCCAGCAGGACAGCTCCTAATTCACCCCTCCACTTT.

The chain has TRBV7-3 and TRBJ1-1, with 7 nucleotides matching TRBD1. The germline gives CDR1 SGHTA, CDR2 FQGTGA. CDR3 length: 15 amino acids. V shed 5 bases and J 2 bases; nucleotides not matched to a gene: 8. CDR3 DNA: TGTGCCAGCAGCCAAAGAAACAGGGGTAACACTGAAGCTTTCTTT. As protein: CASSQRNRGNTEAFF.

This clonotype was seen a handful of times. The chain links TRBV4-1 to TRBJ2-7; TRBD2 agrees at 10 bases. The germline CDR1 and CDR2 sequences are MGHRA and YSYEKL. The V segment lost 4 bases and the J segment 7 bases; nucleotides outside the gene matches: 4. This CDR3 comprises 13 residues. For the CDR3, the DNA is TGCGCCAGCAGCCCGGGACTAGCGAAAGAGCAGTACGTC. Amino acid sequence: CASSPGLAKEQYV.